This TCR beta chain was documented in a study of cytomegalovirus exposure and HLA in healthy donors. Study-level points and caveats: Overall, approximately 150 TCR beta chains were annotated as cytomegalovirus-associated.

In regard to this clone: The antigen is not known.

Germline-derived CDR1 and CDR2 are LNHDA and SQIVND (reference sequence). This CDR3 contains 12 residues. Trimming at V came to 10 bases and at J to 6 bases, leaving 5 bases not matched to a gene. The data were produced by immunoSEQ multiplex PCR, yet TCRdb's version contains in-frame clones alone and is incomplete. The sample lists some 250,000 clones, 90% occurring once. This TCR derives from a woman aged 25 to 39 in good health and CMV-seronegative. V usage is TRBV19 and J usage is TRBJ2-7; 11 bases agree with TRBD1. The sequenced material came from PBMCs. CDR3 loop: CATRGQGGEQYF. In DNA form, the CDR3 reads TGTGCCACGAGGGGACAGGGGGGCGAGCAGTACTTC.